The source of this T cell receptor (beta chain) is a study of graft-versus-host responses after intestinal transplantation. Background on the study: As for transplant type, recipients had multivisceral, liver-intestinal, or isolated intestinal grafts. Every recipient underwent anti-thymocyte globulin induction, then tacrolimus and steroids for 2 to 3 years.

Data came from immunoSEQ multiplex PCR; TCRdb stores just in-frame clones and leaves some out. This table holds about 70,000 clones, about 94% found once. Study observations and caveats: Some GvH clones appeared in ileal mucosa or blood before recipient bone marrow. Early after transplant, HvG clones declined as circulating GvH clones peaked.

Turning to this clone: Its antigen is unidentified.

The CDR3 sequence is 13 residues long. Per germline, CDR1 SSHAT and CDR2 FNYEAQ (reference sequence). Trimming stripped 3 bases from V and 1 base from J, with 3 bases between. The sequence derives from a human donor who received an intestinal transplant. The genes are TRBV7-7 and TRBJ2-2; no clear D gene. The material sequenced was unstimulated CD8+ T cells sorted from spleen or lymph node cells, taken before intestinal transplant. The CDR3 DNA is TGTGCCAGCAGCTTTAAGAACACCGGGGAGCTGTTTTTT. Its translation: CASSFKNTGELFF.